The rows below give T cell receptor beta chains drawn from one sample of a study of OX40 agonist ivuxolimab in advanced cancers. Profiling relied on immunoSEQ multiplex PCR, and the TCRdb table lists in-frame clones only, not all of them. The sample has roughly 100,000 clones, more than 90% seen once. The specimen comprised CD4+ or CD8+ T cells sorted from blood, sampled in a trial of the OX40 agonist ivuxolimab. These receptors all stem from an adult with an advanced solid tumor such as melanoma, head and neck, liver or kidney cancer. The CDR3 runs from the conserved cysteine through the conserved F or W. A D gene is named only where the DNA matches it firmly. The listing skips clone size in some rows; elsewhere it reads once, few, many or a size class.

DNA: TGTGCCAGCAGCTTAGATTACTGGGACAGAGGCGGCTACACCTTC
CDR3: CASSLDYWDRGGYTF
V: TRBV11-2
D: TRBD1
size: -
J: TRBJ1-2

DNA: TGTGCCACCAGCACCCACCCCACCAGTAATGAAAAACTGTTTTTT
CDR3: CATSTHPTSNEKLFF
V: TRBV15
D: -
size: -
J: TRBJ1-4

DNA: TGTGCCAGCAGTTTATGGGGCCAAGAGACCCAGTACTTC
CDR3: CASSLWGQETQYF
V: TRBV27
D: -
size: -
J: TRBJ2-5

DNA: TGTGCCAGCAGTTATTGGACAGGGTCTAATGAAAAACTGTTTTTT
CDR3: CASSYWTGSNEKLFF
V: TRBV2
D: TRBD1
size: -
J: TRBJ1-4

DNA: TGTGCCAGTAGTATAACACAGGGGTCCTACGAGCAGTACTTC
CDR3: CASSITQGSYEQYF
V: TRBV19
D: TRBD1
size: -
J: TRBJ2-7

DNA: TGTGCCAGCAGTTTCGGACTAGCGGGAGTCTACGAGCAGTACTTC
CDR3: CASSFGLAGVYEQYF
V: TRBV27
D: TRBD2
size: -
J: TRBJ2-7

DNA: TGCGCCAGCAGCCAAGGTTACCTAGATTCACCCCTCCACTTT
CDR3: CASSQGYLDSPLHF
V: TRBV4-3
D: -
size: few
J: TRBJ1-6

DNA: TGTGCCAGCAGCTTAGCCCCCGGACACCAAGAGGGAGGGGGTAACTATGGCTACACCTTC
CDR3: CASSLAPGHQEGGGNYGYTF
V: TRBV7-2
D: -
size: -
J: TRBJ1-2

DNA: TGCGCCAGCAGCTTGGCGGGACGGTATTTGAACACTGAAGCTTTCTTT
CDR3: CASSLAGRYLNTEAFF
V: TRBV5-1
D: -
size: -
J: TRBJ1-1

DNA: TGTGCCACCAGCAGCCCAGCGGGGAGCACAGATACGCAGTATTTT
CDR3: CATSSPAGSTDTQYF
V: TRBV15
D: TRBD2
size: -
J: TRBJ2-3

DNA: TGTGCCAGCAGCGTAGAGGAGGGGGTGAACACTGAAGCTTTCTTT
CDR3: CASSVEEGVNTEAFF
V: TRBV9
D: -
size: -
J: TRBJ1-1

DNA: TGTGCCAGCAGCTTCGGACTAGCGGGAGGGTACGAGCAGTACTTC
CDR3: CASSFGLAGGYEQYF
V: TRBV11-2
D: TRBD2
size: -
J: TRBJ2-7

DNA: TGCACCAGCAGCCAAGATGGGACAGGGGCATATACGCAGTATTTT
CDR3: CTSSQDGTGAYTQYF
V: TRBV1
D: -
size: -
J: TRBJ2-3

DNA: TGTGCCAGCAGCGTAGACGACAGTGAAGCTTTCTTT
CDR3: CASSVDDSEAFF
V: TRBV9
D: -
size: -
J: TRBJ1-1

DNA: TGTGCCAGCAGCCTAGACGTCCGGACCGGGGGACTCGAGCAGTACTTC
CDR3: CASSLDVRTGGLEQYF
V: TRBV9
D: -
size: -
J: TRBJ2-7

DNA: TGTGCCAGCAGTTACTCGCACGAGCAGTACTTC
CDR3: CASSYSHEQYF
V: TRBV6-5
D: -
size: few
J: TRBJ2-7

DNA: TGTGCCAGCAGCCTCAAAGGGATGGAGGGGAGCTTTAGCTATGGCTACACCTTC
CDR3: CASSLKGMEGSFSYGYTF
V: TRBV7-9
D: -
size: -
J: TRBJ1-2

DNA: TGTGCCAGCTCCCCGGGACAGGGGTTTGAAAATGAGCAGTTCTTC
CDR3: CASSPGQGFENEQFF
V: TRBV11-2
D: TRBD1
size: -
J: TRBJ2-1

DNA: TGTGCCAGCAGCCCATCGAAGCGGGAGGGGTCGGATGAGCAGTTCTTC
CDR3: CASSPSKREGSDEQFF
V: TRBV7-3
D: TRBD2
size: once
J: TRBJ2-1

DNA: TGTGCCAGCAGCTTCGGACAGGGACCGTACGAGCAGTACTTC
CDR3: CASSFGQGPYEQYF
V: TRBV11-2
D: TRBD1
size: few
J: TRBJ2-7

DNA: TGTGCCAGCAGCTTTGACAGGGACCTCTCCTACGAGCAGTACTTC
CDR3: CASSFDRDLSYEQYF
V: TRBV5-6
D: TRBD1
size: -
J: TRBJ2-7

DNA: TGCGCCAGCAGCTTGGCGGATAGCGGGAGAATCCACGAGCAGTACTTC
CDR3: CASSLADSGRIHEQYF
V: TRBV5-1
D: TRBD2
size: -
J: TRBJ2-7

DNA: TGCGCCAGCAGCCAAGCCCCCCCGGACGCTAATTCACCCCTCCACTTT
CDR3: CASSQAPPDANSPLHF
V: TRBV4-1
D: -
size: -
J: TRBJ1-6

DNA: TGTGCCAGCAGTTTATCGCGGGGAGGGAACTACAATGAGCAGTTCTTC
CDR3: CASSLSRGGNYNEQFF
V: TRBV27
D: TRBD2
size: -
J: TRBJ2-1

DNA: TGTGCCATCAGTGTTGATAGCGGGGATCCCAATGAGCAGTTCTTC
CDR3: CAISVDSGDPNEQFF
V: TRBV10-3
D: TRBD2
size: -
J: TRBJ2-1

DNA: TGTGCCAGCAGTGAAGAGGTGGGACATAGCTACACCTTC
CDR3: CASSEEVGHSYTF
V: TRBV6-4
D: -
size: once
J: TRBJ1-2

DNA: TGTGCCAGCAGCCAAAGCACAGGGAACAATAGGCGGGAGCTGTTTTTT
CDR3: CASSQSTGNNRRELFF
V: TRBV7-9
D: -
size: -
J: TRBJ2-2

DNA: TGCGCCAGCAGCCAAGATCCGACTAGCGGGACCCACGAACTCACAGATACGCAGTATTTT
CDR3: CASSQDPTSGTHELTDTQYF
V: TRBV4-1
D: TRBD2
size: -
J: TRBJ2-3

DNA: TGTGCCAGTCAAGAGTCGGCAGGCTCCCACGAGCAGTACTTC
CDR3: CASQESAGSHEQYF
V: TRBV2
D: -
size: -
J: TRBJ2-7

DNA: TGTGCCAGCAGCGCGACAGGGATTATCTACAATGAGCAGTTCTTC
CDR3: CASSATGIIYNEQFF
V: TRBV9
D: TRBD1
size: -
J: TRBJ2-1

DNA: TGCGCCAGCACCTGGACTAGCTACAATGAGCAGTTCTTC
CDR3: CASTWTSYNEQFF
V: TRBV5-1
D: TRBD2
size: -
J: TRBJ2-1

DNA: TGTGCCTGGAGTGCTACGACCCGAAACACCATATATTTT
CDR3: CAWSATTRNTIYF
V: TRBV30
D: -
size: -
J: TRBJ1-3

DNA: TGCGCCAGCAGCCAAGAAGGTTACACTGAAGCTTTCTTT
CDR3: CASSQEGYTEAFF
V: TRBV4-1
D: -
size: -
J: TRBJ1-1

DNA: TGCGCCAGCAGCAACCCGGGACAGACTTACGAGCAGTACTTC
CDR3: CASSNPGQTYEQYF
V: TRBV4-1
D: TRBD1
size: -
J: TRBJ2-7

DNA: TGTGCCAGCAGTCCGGGATATGGGGCCTACGAGCAGTACTTC
CDR3: CASSPGYGAYEQYF
V: TRBV27
D: -
size: few
J: TRBJ2-7

DNA: TGTGCCAGCAGTTACGGGACTAGCGGGAGGGATGGCGGGGAGCTGTTTTTT
CDR3: CASSYGTSGRDGGELFF
V: TRBV7-6
D: TRBD2
size: -
J: TRBJ2-2

DNA: TGTGCCAGCAGCTCACGAGGAGGGGGCGTCTACGAGCAGTACTTC
CDR3: CASSSRGGGVYEQYF
V: TRBV7-6
D: -
size: few
J: TRBJ2-7

DNA: TGTGCCATCAGTGAGTCGGGTGGCACAGGATGGTCACCCCTCCACTTT
CDR3: CAISESGGTGWSPLHF
V: TRBV10-3
D: -
size: -
J: TRBJ1-6

DNA: TGTGCCAGCAGCCTCCGGGACAACTACGAGCAGTACTTC
CDR3: CASSLRDNYEQYF
V: TRBV7-3
D: -
size: -
J: TRBJ2-7

DNA: TGTGCCAGAAAATCCCTGGGCGAGCAGTACTTC
CDR3: CARKSLGEQYF
V: TRBV2
D: -
size: -
J: TRBJ2-7

DNA: TGTGCCAGCAGCCCGGGTCCCCGTAAAGAGACTAGCGGACCTTTAGATGAGCAGTTCTTC
CDR3: CASSPGPRKETSGPLDEQFF
V: TRBV7-8
D: TRBD2
size: once
J: TRBJ2-1

DNA: TGTGCCAGCAGTCGCCTCAGGTCGGGGGACTACGAGCAGTACTTC
CDR3: CASSRLRSGDYEQYF
V: TRBV6-1
D: -
size: once
J: TRBJ2-7

DNA: TGTGCCATCAGACGGGAAAGCTCCTACGAGCAGTACTTC
CDR3: CAIRRESSYEQYF
V: TRBV10-3
D: -
size: -
J: TRBJ2-7

DNA: TGTGCCAGCAGTCTGACAGGGGGTAAGCCCTCTAACTATGGCTACACCTTC
CDR3: CASSLTGGKPSNYGYTF
V: TRBV27
D: TRBD1
size: -
J: TRBJ1-2

DNA: TGTGCCAGTAGTATTAGCTGGAACACTGAAGCTTTCTTT
CDR3: CASSISWNTEAFF
V: TRBV19
D: -
size: -
J: TRBJ1-1

DNA: TGCGCCAGCAGCTTGGGTTTAGGGAGATGGACCGGGGAGCTGTTTTTT
CDR3: CASSLGLGRWTGELFF
V: TRBV5-1
D: -
size: -
J: TRBJ2-2

DNA: TGTGCCAGCAGGCCCGGGCCGAACACTGAAGCTTTCTTT
CDR3: CASRPGPNTEAFF
V: TRBV7-9
D: -
size: few
J: TRBJ1-1

DNA: TGCGCCAGCAGGGAGCGGGGGACTGAAGCTTTCTTT
CDR3: CASRERGTEAFF
V: TRBV10-2
D: -
size: -
J: TRBJ1-1

DNA: TGTGCCTGGAAAACGAGCGGACTGAACACTGAAGCTTTCTTT
CDR3: CAWKTSGLNTEAFF
V: TRBV30
D: -
size: -
J: TRBJ1-1

DNA: TGTGCCAGCAGCGTTGGTGGGGAGCTGTTTTTT
CDR3: CASSVGGELFF
V: TRBV9
D: -
size: -
J: TRBJ2-2

DNA: TGTGCCAGCAGTGAGGACAGGGGAACGGATGACGAGCAGTACTTC
CDR3: CASSEDRGTDDEQYF
V: TRBV2
D: TRBD1
size: -
J: TRBJ2-7

DNA: TGTGCCAGCAGCCTCTACGGACAGGGGGTTACAGATACGCAGTATTTT
CDR3: CASSLYGQGVTDTQYF
V: TRBV13
D: TRBD1
size: -
J: TRBJ2-3

DNA: TGTGCCAGTAGTACCCGGGACAGCCCAAGCTACGAGCAGTACTTC
CDR3: CASSTRDSPSYEQYF
V: TRBV19
D: TRBD1
size: -
J: TRBJ2-7